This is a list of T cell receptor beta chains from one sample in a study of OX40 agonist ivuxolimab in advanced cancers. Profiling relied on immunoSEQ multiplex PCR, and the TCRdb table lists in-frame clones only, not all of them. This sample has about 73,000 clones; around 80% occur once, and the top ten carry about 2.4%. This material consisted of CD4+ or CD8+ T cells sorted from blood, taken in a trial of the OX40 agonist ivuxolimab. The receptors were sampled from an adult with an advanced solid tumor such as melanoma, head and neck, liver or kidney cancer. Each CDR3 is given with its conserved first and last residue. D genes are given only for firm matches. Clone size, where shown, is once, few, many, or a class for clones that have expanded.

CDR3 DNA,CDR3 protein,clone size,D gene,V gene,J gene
TGCGCCAGCAGCCAAGACCCCTGGGGAGATACGCAGTATTTT,CASSQDPWGDTQYF,NA,NA,TRBV4-1,TRBJ2-3
TGCGCCAGCAGCTTTACTCGGACAGGGGCCTCTGTGTCCTACGAGCAGTACTTC,CASSFTRTGASVSYEQYF,NA,TRBD1,TRBV5-1,TRBJ2-7
TGTGCCAGCAGCTCCTCCCGGGACAGGGGTACAGATACGCAGTATTTT,CASSSSRDRGTDTQYF,NA,TRBD1,TRBV11-2,TRBJ2-3
TGCGCCAGCAGTCTCAATGACCAGGGTCTATCCTCTGGAAACACCATATATTTT,CASSLNDQGLSSGNTIYF,few,NA,TRBV5-1,TRBJ1-3
TGTGCCAGCAGCTTTAGACAGGGGGCGGGGCAGCAGTACTTC,CASSFRQGAGQQYF,once,TRBD1,TRBV7-9,TRBJ2-7
TGTGCCAGCAGCCAAGATAGGTCAGGGATAAGGACCCAGTACTTC,CASSQDRSGIRTQYF,once,NA,TRBV4-2,TRBJ2-5
TGTGCCTGGAGTAGTCTTATCTCGCATAAAGTCACCTATAATTCACCCCTCCACTTT,CAWSSLISHKVTYNSPLHF,NA,NA,TRBV30,TRBJ1-6
TGTGCCAGCAGAGGGACAGGGGGGGGGATTAGCAATCAGCCCCAGCATTTT,CASRGTGGGISNQPQHF,NA,TRBD1,TRBV27,TRBJ1-5
TGCGCCAGCAGCGAGGGGGCATCCACAGATACGCAGTATTTT,CASSEGASTDTQYF,NA,TRBD1,TRBV5-1,TRBJ2-3
TGTGCCAGCAGTTACGACTTGAAAGATACGCAGTATTTT,CASSYDLKDTQYF,once,NA,TRBV6-5,TRBJ2-3
TGCGCCAGCAGCTTCCAGAGATCCGGGACCTACGAGCAGTACTTC,CASSFQRSGTYEQYF,NA,NA,TRBV5-1,TRBJ2-7
TGCAGTGCGTTGGGGACGCAGGAGCAGTTCTTC,CSALGTQEQFF,NA,NA,TRBV20-1,TRBJ2-1
TGCGCCAGCAGCCCGAGGGAGGCTGGCTACACCTTC,CASSPREAGYTF,few,NA,TRBV5-1,TRBJ1-2
TGTGCCAGCACCACGGGAGGGCCCTACGAGCAGTACTTC,CASTTGGPYEQYF,NA,TRBD2,TRBV6-1,TRBJ2-7
TGTGCCAGCAGCTTAGAATTCGGGTTATTGAACACCGGGGAGCTGTTTTTT,CASSLEFGLLNTGELFF,NA,NA,TRBV7-9,TRBJ2-2
TGTGCCAGTAATTTACCTCGGACTGGGGCCAACGTCCTGACTTTC,CASNLPRTGANVLTF,NA,NA,TRBV19,TRBJ2-6
TGTGCCAGCAGCTTAGACGCGGGGCTCACTGAAGCTTTCTTT,CASSLDAGLTEAFF,medium-sized,NA,TRBV11-3,TRBJ1-1
TGTGCCTGGGGATTACAGGGGGGCTATGGCTACACCTTC,CAWGLQGGYGYTF,NA,TRBD1,TRBV30,TRBJ1-2
TGTGCCAGCAGCTTAAGAGGGGATAGCAATCAGCCCCAGCATTTT,CASSLRGDSNQPQHF,NA,NA,TRBV7-2,TRBJ1-5
TGTGCCAGCAGCCAACAGGGACACGGGGTCTACGAGCAGTACTTC,CASSQQGHGVYEQYF,NA,NA,TRBV5-5,TRBJ2-7
TGCGCCAGCAGCCAAGATCCTCTTCGGGGGGCGGGCACCGGGGAGCTGTTTTTT,CASSQDPLRGAGTGELFF,NA,NA,TRBV4-3,TRBJ2-2
TGTGCCAGCAGCCCGCGACTAGCGATTTACAATGAGCAGTTCTTC,CASSPRLAIYNEQFF,NA,NA,TRBV21-1,TRBJ2-1
TGTGCCAGCAGCTCCGGACGAGGCACAGATACGCAGTATTTT,CASSSGRGTDTQYF,NA,NA,TRBV7-6,TRBJ2-3
TGCGCCAGCAGCTTCGGAGGGACAGGGGGGGAGGAAAAACTGTTTTTT,CASSFGGTGGEEKLFF,NA,TRBD1,TRBV5-1,TRBJ1-4
TGTGCCAGTACGGGACGGGGGGATCCGAATGAGCAGTTCTTC,CASTGRGDPNEQFF,once,TRBD2,TRBV19,TRBJ2-1
TGTGCCAGCAGCTTAGACTCAGGACCCTATGGCTACACCTTC,CASSLDSGPYGYTF,NA,NA,TRBV11-3,TRBJ1-2